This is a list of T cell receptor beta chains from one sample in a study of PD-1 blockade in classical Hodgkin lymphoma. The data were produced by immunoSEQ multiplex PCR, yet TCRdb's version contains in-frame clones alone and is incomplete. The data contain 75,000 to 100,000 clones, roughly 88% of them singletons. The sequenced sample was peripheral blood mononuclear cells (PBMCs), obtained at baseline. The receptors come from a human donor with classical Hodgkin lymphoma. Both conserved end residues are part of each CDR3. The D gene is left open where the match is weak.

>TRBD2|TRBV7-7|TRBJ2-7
TGTGCCAGCAGCCCGGGACTAGCGGGATCCTACGAGCAGTACTTC
CASSPGLAGSYEQYF
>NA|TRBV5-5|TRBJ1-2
TGTGCCAGCAGCTTGACAGACAACTATGGCTACACCTTC
CASSLTDNYGYTF
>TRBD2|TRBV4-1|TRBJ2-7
TGCGCCAGCAGCCAGGTCCCAGGGACTAGCGGGAGAGCAGAGCAGTACTTC
CASSQVPGTSGRAEQYF
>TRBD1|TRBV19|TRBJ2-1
TGTGCCAGTAGTGCCCCCGGGACAGGGAGGAATGAGCAGTTCTTC
CASSAPGTGRNEQFF
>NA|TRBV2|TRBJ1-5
TGTGCCAGCAGTACGGGGAGACACGTCAATCAGCCCCAGCATTTT
CASSTGRHVNQPQHF
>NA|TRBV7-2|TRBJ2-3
TGTGCCAGCAGCTTAGTTGCGGCAGGAGCCTATGGCACAGATACGCAGTATTTT
CASSLVAAGAYGTDTQYF
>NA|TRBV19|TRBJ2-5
TGTGCCAGTAGTACACCCTCTCGCGGCCAAGAGACCCAGTACTTC
CASSTPSRGQETQYF
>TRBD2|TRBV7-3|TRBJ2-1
TGTGCCAGCAGCTTTTTAGCGGGACACAATGAGCAGTTCTTC
CASSFLAGHNEQFF
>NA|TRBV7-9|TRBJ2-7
TGTGCCAGCAGCTACCAACAGGGTCGGCCCTACGAGCAGTACTTC
CASSYQQGRPYEQYF
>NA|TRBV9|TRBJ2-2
TGTGCCAGCAGCGTAGGGACCACCGGGGAGCTGTTTTTT
CASSVGTTGELFF
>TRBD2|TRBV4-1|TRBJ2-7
TGCGCCAGCAGCCAACAAGCGGGAGGATTCGAGCAGTACTTC
CASSQQAGGFEQYF
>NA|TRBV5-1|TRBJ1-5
TGCGCCAGCAGCTTGGATGGGGCTCAGCCCCAGCATTTT
CASSLDGAQPQHF
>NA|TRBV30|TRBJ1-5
TGTGCCTGGAGTAGGGGACACGGGGGTCAGCCCCAGCATTTT
CAWSRGHGGQPQHF
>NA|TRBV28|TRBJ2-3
TGTGCCAGCAGTTTTGTGGGGGTCACAGATACGCAGTATTTT
CASSFVGVTDTQYF
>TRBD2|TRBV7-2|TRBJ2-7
TGTGCCAGCAGCACCCGACTAGCGGGAGTGTTATACGAGCAGTACTTC
CASSTRLAGVLYEQYF
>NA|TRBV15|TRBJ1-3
TGTGCCACCAGCAGAGGCCCGACAGGCACTGGAAACACCATATATTTT
CATSRGPTGTGNTIYF
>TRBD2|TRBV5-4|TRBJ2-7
TGTGCCAGCAGCCTAGTTGCGGGAGGGCCTTCATGGGAGCAGTACTTC
CASSLVAGGPSWEQYF